The 12 T cell receptor beta chains presented below share a single source sample, sequenced in a study of T cell clonality in common variable immunodeficiency. Some clones are missing from TCRdb's copy, which holds only in-frame ones; the method was immunoSEQ multiplex PCR. Listed for the sample are some 60,000 clones, none seen a single time. Material: peripheral blood mononuclear cells. The receptor set was obtained from a person between 18 and 75 years old in good health.

This clone was found many times. The observed sequence ends 3 residues before the CDR3 terminus, with the missing tail filled in from the germline J gene. This chain uses TRBV7-8 with TRBJ1-1; D perhaps matches TRBD1 (5 bases). Trimming took 1 base from V and 3 from J, leaving 9 bases between them. The CDR3 runs to 14 residues. In germline, CDR1 is SGHVS, CDR2 FQNEAQ. Partial CDR3 DNA: TGTGCCAGCAGCTTAGATGAGGGGTACACTGAA. Translated: CASSLDEGYTE. The whole CDR3 region reads CASSLDEGYTEAFF.

This clone was seen at least ten times. Read coverage stops 3 residues before the CDR3 terminus; the germline J gene supplies the remainder. The chain employs TRBV7-9 and TRBJ1-5; weak D call: TRBD1 (6 bases). CDR3 size: 15 residues. The V end lost 4 bases, the J end lost 0 bases, and 10 bases lay between the germline ends. Germline lookup yields CDR1 SEHNR and CDR2 FQNEAQ (reference sequence). The DNA read from the CDR3 is TGTGCCAGCAGCTATGGGGGCAGTAGCAATCAGCCC. Translation: CASSYGGSSNQP. The whole CDR3 protein is CASSYGGSSNQPQHF.

This clone showed up many times. The read terminates 3 residues ahead of where the CDR3 ends, so the germline J gene completes it. The chain recombines TRBV28 with TRBJ1-6, with D uncertain. V lost 3 bases, J lost 7 bases, and 4 bases lay in between. Germline lookup yields CDR1 MDHEN and CDR2 SYDVKM. This CDR3 region has 12 residues. This chain's CDR3 is CASSFLNSPLHF. The covered CDR3 bases are TGTGCCAGCAGTTTTCTGAATTCACCC.

This clone was observed at least ten times. The DNA ends 3 residues before the CDR3 does, and the rest of the CDR3 is filled in from the germline J gene. The chain links TRBV7-9 to TRBJ2-7, with 9 bases aligning to TRBD1. The junction had 3 bases not matched to a gene; V was cut back by 5 bases and J by 1 base. The CDR3 runs 14 residues. Germline V gives CDR1 SEHNR, CDR2 FQNEAQ (reference sequence). This CDR3 reads CASSQTGGSYEQYF. Incomplete CDR3 DNA: TGTGCCAGCAGCCAGACAGGGGGATCCTACGAG.

This clone was picked up many times. The sequenced fragment ends 3 residues before the CDR3 boundary, so the rest is inferred from the germline J gene. V and J are TRBV12-3 or TRBV12-4 and TRBJ2-7; 9 positions agree with TRBD2. The CDR3 has 15 amino acids. V shed 6 bases, J shed 2 bases, and the junction held 8 bases outside the gene matches. The CDR3 bases that were read are TGTGCCAGCAGCTCCTTGGGACTAGCTACCTACGAG. Translated, it gives CASSSLGLATYE. The full CDR3 protein reads CASSSLGLATYEQYF.

In its sample, this clone was seen a few times. This CDR3 reads CASTPAPGQGAHEQYF. The covered CDR3 bases are TGCGCCAGCACCCCGGCCCCCGGACAGGGAGCACACGAG. V is TRBV5-1 and J is TRBJ2-7, with TRBD1 identical over 8 bases. The read terminates 3 residues before the CDR3 end, so the remaining end is supplied by the germline J gene. The germline CDR1 and CDR2 sequences are SGHRS and YFSETQ. The V segment lost 6 bases and the J segment 5 bases; nucleotides outside the gene matches: 16. The CDR3 length is 16 residues.

This clone was counted ten times or more. The read terminates 3 residues before the CDR3 end, so the remaining end is supplied by the germline J gene. V gene TRBV16 combines with J gene TRBJ1-6; D may be TRBD1 (6 bases). The CDR3 length is 16 residues. Germline-derived CDR1 and CDR2 are KGHSY and FQNENV. Trimming left V 0 bases short and J 8 bases short, with 14 bases between. The CDR3 bases that were read are TGTGCCAGCAGCCAATCGCCAGGGGCAGAGGATTCACCC. This sequence encodes CASSQSPGAEDSP. In full, the CDR3 reads CASSQSPGAEDSPLHF.

There are many counts of this clone. The CDR3 loop reads CASSIDSIYNEQFF. The sequenced part of the CDR3 DNA is TGTGCCAGCAGCATCGACTCCATCTACAATGAG. This chain uses TRBV12-3 or TRBV12-4 with TRBJ2-1, with D unresolved. The CDR3 end lies 3 residues beyond the end of the read and is filled in from the germline J gene. V was trimmed by 6 bases and J by 3 bases, leaving 12 bases between them. This CDR3 is 14 amino acids long.

The table lists this clone with many counts. Coverage ceases 3 residues before the CDR3 finishes, and the germline J gene fills in the end. The genes are TRBV9 and TRBJ2-4; 8 bases fit TRBD2. There are 16 residues in the CDR3. V lost 4 bases, J lost 3 bases, and 9 bases stayed unmatched. Per the germline V gene, CDR1 is SGDLS and CDR2 is YYNGEE. This CDR3 is CASSPGGGIGKNIQYF. Incomplete CDR3 DNA: TGTGCCAGCAGCCCCGGGGGGGGGATAGGCAAAAACATT.

This clone has a count of ten or more. The junction departs from germline at one end; a sequencing error may be responsible. The read ends 3 residues early relative to the CDR3; the germline J gene fills the gap. The chain links TRBV4-2 to TRBJ1-4; a weak D match, TRBD1 (5 bases). Germline V gives CDR1 LGHNA, CDR2 YNFKEQ. This CDR3 comprises 15 residues. The CDR3 here is CASSQETATNEKLFF. The sequenced part of the CDR3 DNA is TGCGCCAGCAGCCAAGAGACAGCAACTAATGAAAAA.

The table lists this clone with many counts. The read finishes 3 residues shy of the CDR3 end, and the germline J gene is used to complete it. The chain links TRBV7-6 to TRBJ2-1, with 8 bases that match TRBD2. The V gene end was trimmed by 0 bases and the J gene end by 5 bases; junction bases not matched to a gene: 3. The germline gives CDR1 SGHVS, CDR2 FNYEAQ. The CDR3 runs 15 residues. The CDR3: CASSLASGTNNEQFF. CDR3 bases read: TGTGCCAGCAGCTTAGCTAGCGGGACAAACAATGAG.

This clone was counted ten times or more. The read gets to within 3 residues of the CDR3 end, and the germline J gene fills in the rest. This chain uses TRBV5-1 with TRBJ2-2, with 7 bases that match TRBD2. The ends lost 0 bases at V and 2 bases at J; junction bases unmatched: 1. The CDR3 extends over 15 amino acids. The germline V gene has CDR1 SGHRS and CDR2 YFSETQ. Incomplete CDR3 DNA: TGCGCCAGCAGCTTGGGGACTAGTAACACCGGGGAG. As protein: CASSLGTSNTGE. The CDR3 reads in full as CASSLGTSNTGELFF.